One and the same sample provided the 12 T cell receptor beta chains below, sequenced in a study of blood T cell repertoires in COVID-19. This table comes from immunoSEQ multiplex PCR, and its TCRdb copy is limited to in-frame clones, with some not included. The table lists some 190,000 clones, nearly 80% of them singletons. The sample consisted of PBMCs or T cells enriched from blood (not recorded which). These receptors all stem from a man aged 55-75 years who had been exposed to COVID-19.

The chain links TRBV2 to TRBJ1-2; D is unclear. Deletions cut 10 bases from V and 8 bases from J, with 8 bases between. Germline V gene lookup returns CDR1 SNHLY and CDR2 FYNNEI. This CDR3 spans 9 amino acids. Here the CDR3 reads CAITGGYTF. In DNA form, the CDR3 reads TGTGCCATCACGGGAGGCTACACCTTC.

The sample holds one count of this clone. The CDR3 DNA is TGTGCCAGCAGCTTAGCGCGGACAGGGGGCGGTCTAGCGGGATTCGATGAGCAGTTCTTC. This translates into CASSLARTGGGLAGFDEQFF. This chain uses TRBV7-2 with TRBJ2-1; 11 nucleotides match TRBD1. The CDR3 has 20 amino acids. Germline V gives CDR1 SGHTA, CDR2 FQGNSA. Trimming cost V 0 bases and J 8 bases; bases outside gene matches: 18.

The chain recombines TRBV3-1 (or the pseudogene TRBV3-2) with TRBJ1-2; D is possibly TRBD1 (5 bases). V was clipped by 4 bases and J by 8 bases, with 14 bases between them. The CDR3 runs 13 residues. Germline V lookup: CDR1 LGHDT, CDR2 YNNKEL (reference sequence). CDR3 DNA sequence: TGTGCCAGCAGCCCGGGGGGGGGAATCGGCTACACCTTC. It codes for CASSPGGGIGYTF.

This chain joins TRBV7-3 and TRBJ2-2; D is ambiguous. Germline V gene lookup returns CDR1 SGHTA and CDR2 FQGTGA. This CDR3 is built from 12 residues. V was cut by 4 bases and J by 3 bases, with 3 bases left in between. The CDR3: CASSSYTGELFF. The CDR3 DNA sequence: TGTGCCAGCAGCTCCTACACCGGGGAGCTGTTTTTT.

The chain is built from TRBV9 and TRBJ2-3; D gene ambiguous. The CDR3 is made up of 15 amino acids. The germline V and J ends were trimmed by 2 bases and 0 bases, with 10 bases remaining between them. CDR1 is SGDLS, CDR2 YYNGEE, per germline. CDR3: CASSVWRSSTDTQYF. The CDR3 DNA follows: TGTGCCAGCAGCGTGTGGCGGTCTAGCACAGATACGCAGTATTTT.

The chain uses TRBV6-5 and TRBJ1-2; tentatively, D is TRBD1 (6 bases). The CDR3 is made up of 14 amino acids. V was cut by 6 bases and J by 4 bases, with 15 bases left in between. Germline-derived CDR1 and CDR2 are MNHEY and SVGAGI. For the CDR3, the DNA is TGTGCCAGCAGGCTCTGGGCACAGGGCTATGGCTACACCTTC. Translated, it gives CASRLWAQGYGYTF.

V usage is TRBV6-5 and J usage is TRBJ1-4; no firm D call. Deletions cut 0 bases from V and 10 bases from J, with 12 bases between. CDR1 is MNHEY and CDR2 is SVGAGI in the germline V gene. The CDR3 totals 14 residues. The CDR3 is CASSYSSGSGKLFF. CDR3 coding DNA: TGTGCCAGCAGTTACTCGAGCGGGTCAGGAAAACTGTTTTTT.

This chain links TRBV9 with TRBJ2-7; 7 bases match TRBD1. Trimming took 4 bases from V and 7 from J; bases not matched to a gene: 8. This CDR3 spans 13 amino acids. From germline, CDR1 is SGDLS and CDR2 YYNGEE. In DNA form, the CDR3 reads TGTGCCAGCAGCTCGACAGGGATTTTGGAGCAGTACTTC. Translation gives CASSSTGILEQYF.

The genes are TRBV9 and TRBJ2-1; 10 positions match TRBD1. Germline V gives CDR1 SGDLS, CDR2 YYNGEE. The CDR3 consists of 17 residues. After removal of 4 bases from V and 0 bases from J, the junction contained 7 bases not matched to a gene. The CDR3 protein is CASSTDRGISSYNEQFF. Here the CDR3 DNA reads TGTGCCAGCAGCACGGACAGGGGGATAAGCTCCTACAATGAGCAGTTCTTC. The full variable domain, completed using reference TRBV9 and TRBJ2-1, is DSGVTQTPKHLITATGQRVTLRCSPRSGDLSVYWYQQSLDQGLQFLIQYYNGEERAKGNILERFSAQQFPDLHSELNLSSLELGDSALYFCASSTDRGISSYNEQFFGPGTRLTVL.

V gene TRBV5-6 combines with J gene TRBJ2-7; D gene ambiguous. There are 14 residues in the CDR3. Germline V gene lookup returns CDR1 SGHDT and CDR2 YYEEEE. V lost 2 bases and J 1 base, leaving 10 bases between the germline ends. DNA for the CDR3: TGTGCCAGCAGCTTTCCAACGGTTTCCTACGAGCAGTACTTC. Its translation: CASSFPTVSYEQYF.

CDR3 bases: TGTGCCAGCAGCGTAGACGATAGCGGGTACTCCTACAATGAGCAGTTCTTC. Its protein product is CASSVDDSGYSYNEQFF. V gene TRBV9 combines with J gene TRBJ2-1; 7 bases align to TRBD2. V lost 0 bases, J lost 0 bases, and 6 bases stayed unmatched. Germline V gene sequence: CDR1 SGDLS, CDR2 YYNGEE. This CDR3 is 17 amino acids long.

The chain links TRBV11-3 to TRBJ2-7; 14 bases agree with TRBD2. V was pared by 4 bases and J by 4 bases, with 15 bases of the junction left unmatched. The CDR3 spans 19 residues. CDR1 and CDR2 from the germline V gene are SGHNT and YENEEA. The CDR3: CASSSRTSGGSNALYEQYF. CDR3 sequence (DNA): TGTGCCAGCAGCTCACGGACTAGCGGGGGGTCGAACGCTTTGTACGAGCAGTACTTC. Based on the CDR3 plus reference TRBV11-3 and TRBJ2-7, the full variable domain is EAGVVQSPRYKIIEKKQPVAFWCNPISGHNTLYWYLQNLGQGPELLIRYENEEAVDDSQLPKDRFSAERLKGVDSTLKIQPAELGDSAVYLCASSSRTSGGSNALYEQYFGPGTRLTVT.